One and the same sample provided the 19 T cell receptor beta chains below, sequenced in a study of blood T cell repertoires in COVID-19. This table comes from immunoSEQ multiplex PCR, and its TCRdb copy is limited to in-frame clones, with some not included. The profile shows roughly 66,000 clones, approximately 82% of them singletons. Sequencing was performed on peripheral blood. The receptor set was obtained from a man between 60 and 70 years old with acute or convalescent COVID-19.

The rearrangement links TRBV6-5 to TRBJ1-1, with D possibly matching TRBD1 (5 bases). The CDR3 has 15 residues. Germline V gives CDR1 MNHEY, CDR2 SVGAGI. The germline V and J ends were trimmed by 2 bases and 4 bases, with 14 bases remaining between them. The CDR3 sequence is CASSYGPGVSTEAFF. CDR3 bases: TGTGCCAGCAGTTACGGTCCGGGGGTTAGCACTGAAGCTTTCTTT.

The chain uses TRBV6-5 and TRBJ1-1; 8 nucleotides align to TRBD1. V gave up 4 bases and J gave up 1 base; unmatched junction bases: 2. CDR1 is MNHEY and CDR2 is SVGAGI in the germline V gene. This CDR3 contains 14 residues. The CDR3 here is CASSSGTGNTEAFF. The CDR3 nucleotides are TGTGCCAGCAGTTCCGGGACAGGGAACACTGAAGCTTTCTTT.

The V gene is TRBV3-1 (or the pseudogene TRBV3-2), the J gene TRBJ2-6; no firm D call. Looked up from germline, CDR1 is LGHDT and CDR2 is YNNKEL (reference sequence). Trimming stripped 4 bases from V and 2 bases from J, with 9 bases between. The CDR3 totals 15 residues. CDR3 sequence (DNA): TGTGCCAGCAGCCTCGCACCAGCTGGGGCCAACGTCCTGACTTTC. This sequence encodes CASSLAPAGANVLTF.

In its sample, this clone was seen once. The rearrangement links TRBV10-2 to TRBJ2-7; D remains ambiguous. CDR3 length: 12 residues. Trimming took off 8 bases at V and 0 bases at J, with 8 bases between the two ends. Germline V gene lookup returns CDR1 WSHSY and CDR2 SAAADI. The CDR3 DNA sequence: TGCGCCAGCGGGCAAGCCTCCTACGAGCAGTACTTC. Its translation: CASGQASYEQYF.

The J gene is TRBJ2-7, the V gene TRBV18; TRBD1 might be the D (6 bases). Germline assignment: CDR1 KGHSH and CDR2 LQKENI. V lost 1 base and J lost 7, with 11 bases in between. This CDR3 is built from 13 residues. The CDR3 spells CASSPRGQREQYF. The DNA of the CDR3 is TGTGCCAGCTCACCACGCGGACAGCGGGAGCAGTACTTC.

CDR3 residues: CASSFSGGDMETQYF. The CDR3, as DNA: TGTGCCAGCAGCTTTAGCGGGGGGGATATGGAGACCCAGTACTTC. The chain has TRBV11-3 and TRBJ2-5; 11 bases line up with TRBD2. Germline V gives CDR1 SGHNT, CDR2 YENEEA. The ends lost 3 bases at V and 5 bases at J; junction bases unmatched: 5. This CDR3 has 15 residues.

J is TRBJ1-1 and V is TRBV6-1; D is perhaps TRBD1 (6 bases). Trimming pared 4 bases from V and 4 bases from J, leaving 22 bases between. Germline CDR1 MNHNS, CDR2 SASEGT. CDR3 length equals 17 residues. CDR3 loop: CASSGVLDWGGGTEAFF. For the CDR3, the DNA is TGTGCCAGCAGTGGAGTACTAGATTGGGGGGGCGGCACTGAAGCTTTCTTT.

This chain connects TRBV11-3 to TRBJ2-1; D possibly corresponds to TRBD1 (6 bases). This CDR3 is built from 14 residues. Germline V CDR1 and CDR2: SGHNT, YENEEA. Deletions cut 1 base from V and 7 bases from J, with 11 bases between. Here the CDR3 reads CASSLADRTNEQFF. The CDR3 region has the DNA TGTGCCAGCAGCTTAGCCGACAGGACAAATGAGCAGTTCTTC. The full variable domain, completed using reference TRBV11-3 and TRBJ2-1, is EAGVVQSPRYKIIEKKQPVAFWCNPISGHNTLYWYLQNLGQGPELLIRYENEEAVDDSQLPKDRFSAERLKGVDSTLKIQPAELGDSAVYLCASSLADRTNEQFFGPGTRLTVL.

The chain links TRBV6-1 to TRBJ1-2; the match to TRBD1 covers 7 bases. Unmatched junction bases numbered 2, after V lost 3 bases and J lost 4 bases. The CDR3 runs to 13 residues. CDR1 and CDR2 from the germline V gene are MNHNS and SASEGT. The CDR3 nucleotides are TGTGCCAGCAGTGAGACAGGGTCCTATGGCTACACCTTC. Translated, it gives CASSETGSYGYTF.

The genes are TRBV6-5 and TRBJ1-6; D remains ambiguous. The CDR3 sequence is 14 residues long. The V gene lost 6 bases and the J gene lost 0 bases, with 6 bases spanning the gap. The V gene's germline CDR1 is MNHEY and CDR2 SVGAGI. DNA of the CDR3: TGTGCCAGCAGGTCGAGCTCCTATAATTCACCCCTCCACTTT. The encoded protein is CASRSSSYNSPLHF.

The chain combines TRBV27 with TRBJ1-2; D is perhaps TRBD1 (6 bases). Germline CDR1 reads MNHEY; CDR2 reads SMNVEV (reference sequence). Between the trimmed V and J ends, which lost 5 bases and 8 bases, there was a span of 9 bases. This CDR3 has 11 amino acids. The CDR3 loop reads CASSDRLGYTF. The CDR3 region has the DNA TGTGCCAGCAGTGACAGGCTAGGCTACACCTTC.

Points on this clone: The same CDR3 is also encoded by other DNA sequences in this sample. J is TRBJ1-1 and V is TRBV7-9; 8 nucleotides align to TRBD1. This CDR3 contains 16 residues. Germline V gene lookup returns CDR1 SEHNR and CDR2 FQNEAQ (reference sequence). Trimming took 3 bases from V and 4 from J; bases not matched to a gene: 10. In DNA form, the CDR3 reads TGTGCCAGCAGCTTCCGATTACAGGGGGTAGGCACTGAAGCTTTCTTT. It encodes CASSFRLQGVGTEAFF.

The CDR3 loop is CATPSEGSGEQYV. Here the CDR3 DNA reads TGTGCCACCCCCAGCGAAGGGTCAGGGGAGCAGTACGTC. The V call is TRBV7-9, the J call TRBJ2-7, with D tentatively TRBD1 (5 bases). The germline CDR1 and CDR2 sequences are SEHNR and FQNEAQ (reference sequence). This CDR3 has 13 residues. V was cut by 10 bases and J by 7 bases, with 20 bases left in between.

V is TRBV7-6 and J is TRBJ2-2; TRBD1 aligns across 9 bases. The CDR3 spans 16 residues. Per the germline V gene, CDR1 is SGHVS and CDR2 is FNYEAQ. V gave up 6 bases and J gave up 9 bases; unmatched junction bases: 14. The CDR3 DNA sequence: TGTGCCAGCAGAGCGGACATCGGGACAGGGCCCAGGGAGCTGTTTTTT. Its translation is CASRADIGTGPRELFF.

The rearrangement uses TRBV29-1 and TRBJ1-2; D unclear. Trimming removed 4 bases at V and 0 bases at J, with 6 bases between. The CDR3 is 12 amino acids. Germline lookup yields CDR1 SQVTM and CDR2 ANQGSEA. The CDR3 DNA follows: TGCAGCGTTGTAGTGCCTAACTATGGCTACACCTTC. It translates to CSVVVPNYGYTF.

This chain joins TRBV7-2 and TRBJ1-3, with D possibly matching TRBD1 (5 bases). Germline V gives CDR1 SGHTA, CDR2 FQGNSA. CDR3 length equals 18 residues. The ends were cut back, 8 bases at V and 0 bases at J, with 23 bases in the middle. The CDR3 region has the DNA TGTGCCAGCCGAAGACCTGAGGGGCCGGAGGGCTCTGGAAACACCATATATTTT. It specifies CASRRPEGPEGSGNTIYF.

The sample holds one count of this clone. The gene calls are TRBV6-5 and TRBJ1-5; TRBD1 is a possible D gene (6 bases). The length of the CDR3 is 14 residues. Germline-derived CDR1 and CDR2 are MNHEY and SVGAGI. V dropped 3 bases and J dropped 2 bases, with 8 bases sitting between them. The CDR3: CASSYGGRNQPQHF. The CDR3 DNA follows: TGTGCCAGCAGTTATGGGGGCCGCAATCAGCCCCAGCATTTT.

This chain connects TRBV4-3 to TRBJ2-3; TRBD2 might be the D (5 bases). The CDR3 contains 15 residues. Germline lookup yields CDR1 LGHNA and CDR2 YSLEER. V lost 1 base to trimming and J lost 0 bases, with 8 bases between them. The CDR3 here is CASSQGGSSTDTQYF. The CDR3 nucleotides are TGCGCCAGCAGCCAAGGCGGGTCCAGCACAGATACGCAGTATTTT.

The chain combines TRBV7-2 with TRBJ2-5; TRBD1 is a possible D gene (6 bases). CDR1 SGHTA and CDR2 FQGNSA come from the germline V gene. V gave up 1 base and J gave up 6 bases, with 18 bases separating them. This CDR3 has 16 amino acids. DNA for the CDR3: TGTGCCAGCAGCTTAGAGTGGGGGCCGGTCGGGAAGACCCAGTACTTC. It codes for CASSLEWGPVGKTQYF.